This TCR beta chain was identified in a study of cytomegalovirus exposure and HLA in healthy donors (dated by TCRdb to 2015 to 2018). Background for the entire study: In an earlier analysis of fewer than 750 of the donors, 250 to 300 Gb of sequence data and approximately 120 million unique TCR beta sequences from 150 million to 200 million T cells were reported. Approximately 300 gigabases of sequencing data and around 85 million unique TCR sequences made up an early release that covered under 750 HLA-typed donors. Of the approximately 400 genotyped donors, 65% to 90% fell in the genetic ancestry cluster associated with self-reported Caucasian donors. The aim of the study was to test whether cataloging public T cell receptors could identify signatures of past pathogen exposure. The T cell repertoires of roughly 660 subjects were profiled by immunosequencing and related to cytomegalovirus serostatus. Along with the 666-subject first cohort, a separate validation cohort of around 110 different subjects was used. High-throughput TCR immunosequencing, statistical association of individual TCRs with disease status, and machine learning were combined to predict cytomegalovirus infection status. A later analysis re-examined previously published TCR beta repertoires from over 500 donors and added high-resolution HLA genotyping to investigate patterns of TCR occurrence. The later analysis used no new phenotypic data to find candidate immune exposures, relying instead on TCR beta sequences and their occurrence across donors. An earlier analysis of fewer than 700 of the donors applied high-throughput TCR beta sequencing to assess whether each TCR beta V gene segment acted as functional or pseudogenic. Donor age, sex, ethnicity and CMV serostatus were compiled together with the repertoire data. Genome-wide SNP genotypes for about three fifths of the roughly 670 donors were used in a later genetic analysis, which treated that subset as a discovery cohort. Every discovery cohort repertoire had been produced on one sequencing platform. HLA typing covered class I and class II loci at four-digit resolution. The number of donors typed differed by locus, with 629-630 for A, B, C, DRB1 and DQB1, roughly 520 for DQA1, 606 for DPA1, and some 470 for DPB1. Because of strong linkage in the cohort, roughly five DR-DQ haplotypes were treated as single units for association and clustering. Across 398 genotyped donors of the cohort, an average of about 250,000 unique TCR beta nucleotide sequences per donor were sequenced, and roughly 20% of those sequences were non-productive. Points the paper makes about the study in general: In a later analysis, most CMV-associated TCR beta chains were found to appear HLA-restricted, with HLA associations seemingly driven largely by CMV exposure. Three of the identified cytomegalovirus-associated TCR beta chains were confirmed in vitro to be specific for cytomegalovirus antigens. Presence/absence analyses assumed roughly uniform sequencing depth across donors, an assumption that may not hold. In a later analysis, HLA-associated TCR beta chains showed more clonal expansion and lower generation probabilities than non-associated chains that were equally common. A later genetic analysis reported fewer N-insertions in productive TCRs among donors in an Asian-associated ancestry cluster than the roughly 690-donor mean. For the cohort, immune exposure information was limited to CMV serostatus. A later analysis reported that several top co-occurrence clusters appeared linked to parvovirus B19, influenza, CMV and Epstein-Barr virus. In an earlier analysis of some 550 of the donors, most TCR beta V segments were observed in productive rearrangements about 87% or about 30% of the time, broadly matching IMGT annotations. Correlated functional status among segregating V segments might be attributable to linkage disequilibrium, but an unknown experimental factor could not be ruled out. In a later analysis, the rate of TCR association differed among HLA loci, with DRB1 alleles having the most associated TCRs and HLA-C alleles having the fewest. Only TCR beta chains were sequenced in this cohort, and the absence of alpha or paired-chain data limited detectable features. When HLA alleles, especially DR and DQ, strongly co-occurred, TCR associations were difficult to assign to individual alleles. The study gave a list of 150 to 200 TCR beta chains associated with cytomegalovirus. A later genetic analysis associated a missense DCLRE1C variant with V-gene and J-gene trimming of TCR beta chains, and an independent cohort replicated the association. Most TCR sequences were observed very rarely across donors, whereas some public TCRs were present in many individuals. Because HLA typing was unavailable for some donors at each locus, only the typed subset was used in association tests. The sequencing pipeline was judged likely to have produced a cluster of highly shared sequence variants as a technical artifact. The authors suggested that the approach could potentially be generalized to other disease states and immunological phenotypes. A further reported finding was that TCR beta sequences accurately predicted the HLA-A and HLA-B alleles for most subjects in the first cohort. Because counts were too low, 15 to 20 rarely observed V segments, including chromosome 9 orphons, were excluded from the earlier analysis of 587 of the donors. Cytomegalovirus status was reported to be diagnosed by the classifier with high specificity and sensitivity in both the original and validation cohorts. In a later analysis, 16,951 TCR beta sequences were associated with specific HLA alleles at a false discovery rate of 0.05. The 87-base-pair reads could not distinguish some IMGT-functional V segments, including TRBV6-2 and TRBV6-3, so those segments were excluded.

This clone was detected a few times. Its antigen has not been determined. No much larger clonotype is one base removed from it; base qualities were not supplied. The CDR3 numbers 15 residues from cysteine through phenylalanine. The retained sequence is limited to the CDR3, 45 bases, with the frame set at the first base. As encoded in the germline V gene, CDR1 is SGHAT while CDR2 is FQNNGV. V and J are truncated by 1 base and 8 bases respectively, leaving an intervening sequence of 15 bases. The cohort comprised some 730 healthy bone marrow donors. At the time of sampling, all cohort members were nominally healthy, though unrecorded immune exposures were likely present. The donor was CMV seronegative and belonged to the group of around 400 seronegative cohort members. A peripheral blood sample was collected from each donor, and TCR beta sequencing was performed on peripheral blood mononuclear cells. The Qiagen DNeasy Blood Extraction Kit was used to extract genomic DNA from the blood cell samples.

The receptor library was made with the immunoSEQ multiplex PCR assay. For the multiplex PCR, a mixture combining 60 forward primers for TCR Vbeta segments and 13 reverse primers for TCR Jbeta segments was used. A multiplex PCR assay on genomic DNA amplified the CDR3 region of rearranged TCR beta genes. On the Illumina HiSeq System, the amplified TCR beta libraries were sequenced as 87-base-pair reads. The authors' analysis ran thus. In a later analysis, tens of millions of unique TCR beta chains were counted across the roughly 700 repertoires, and some 10 million of these chains were shared by at least two donors. To remove PCR and sequencing errors, raw reads were error-corrected and collapsed into unique sequences using a nearest-neighbor algorithm that merged closely related sequences. To assign V, D and J gene segments, CDR3 sequences were aligned to IMGT reference sequences. Each retained sequence needed at least a six-nucleotide match to both a V gene segment and a J gene segment. Rearrangements were called productive when the CDR3 lacked stop codons and stayed in frame with V and J; all others were non-productive. Following IMGT convention, CDR3 was defined as the stretch from the second conserved V-encoded cysteine up to the conserved J-encoded phenylalanine. The earlier analysis of about 640 of the donors excluded any sequence lacking an unambiguous match to a single V gene segment. An earlier analysis of a few hundred of the donors classified V segments as functional when productive rearrangements were above 56.7% and as segregating when the standard deviation between donors was above 5%. A statistical classification framework was built for diagnosing cytomegalovirus status from the catalog of TCR beta chain sequences. In a later analysis, V and J genes were assigned by comparing TCR nucleotide sequences against IMGT/GENE-DB human TR gene sequences. In a later analysis, CDR3 sequences and most-parsimonious VDJ recombination scenarios were assigned using the TCRdist pipeline. In a later analysis, each TCR beta chain was defined by its CDR3 amino acid sequence together with its V-gene family, and reads lacking a unique V-gene family were excluded. In a later analysis, around 600 highly shared, low-generation-probability nucleotide sequences were removed to address suspected cross-contamination and a sequencing artifact. In a later analysis, a clonal expansion index was calculated for each public chain from normalized within-repertoire ranks of inferred template counts. In a later analysis, generation probabilities were computed with a VDJ recombination model fitted to out-of-frame rearrangements, and the resulting probabilities were checked against IGoR. In a later analysis, TCR-TCR, TCR-HLA and TCR-CMV co-occurrence was scored with hypergeometric tests, and a repertoire-size bias correction was applied to TCR pairs. In a later analysis, false discovery rates were estimated by permuting HLA or CMV assignments 20 times. In a later analysis, co-occurring TCRs were grouped using DBSCAN, with TCRdist sequence similarity added in when clustering inside HLA-allele-positive subsets. Repertoires with fewer than 30,000 or more than 120,000 public chains were left out of co-occurrence clustering, as were five repertoires with anomalous nucleotide sharing. The clones in this table, taken by TCRdb from immuneACCESS, are in-frame only. Not every clone is retained; where verified, under half of the shortfall comes from an unresolved V gene, and the cause of the rest is unknown. That table furnishes V, J and clone size, whereas the DNA furnished D and trimming. For this sample there are 120,000 to 150,000 clones; roughly 76% appear just once. Approximately 2.9% of the sample lies in the top ten.

Sequenced sample: PBMCs. The sequence links TRBV11-2 to TRBJ2-1, and the D gene may be TRBD2, 6 bases matching. The receptor comes from a woman in her twenties or thirties in good health and CMV-seronegative. CDR3 region: CASSLGSRGQDEQFF. The sequenced DNA: TGTGCCAGCAGCTTAGGCTCGCGGGGCCAGGATGAGCAGTTCTTC.